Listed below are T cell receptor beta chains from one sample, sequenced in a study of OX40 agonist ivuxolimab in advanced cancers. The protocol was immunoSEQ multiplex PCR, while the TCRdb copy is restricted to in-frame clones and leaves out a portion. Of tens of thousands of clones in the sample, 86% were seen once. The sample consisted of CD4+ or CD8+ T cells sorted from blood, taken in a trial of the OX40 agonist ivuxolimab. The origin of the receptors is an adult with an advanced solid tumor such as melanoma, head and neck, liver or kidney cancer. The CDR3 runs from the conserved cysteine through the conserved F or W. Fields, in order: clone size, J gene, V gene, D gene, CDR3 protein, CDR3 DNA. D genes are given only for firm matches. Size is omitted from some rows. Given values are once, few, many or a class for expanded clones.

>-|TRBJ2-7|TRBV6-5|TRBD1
CASRKRQGAYEQYF
TGTGCCAGCAGGAAACGACAGGGGGCCTACGAGCAGTACTTC
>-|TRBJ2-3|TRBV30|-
CAWSEDSTDTQYF
TGTGCCTGGAGTGAGGACTCCACAGATACGCAGTATTTT
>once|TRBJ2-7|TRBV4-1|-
CASSQDARENYEQYF
TGCGCCAGCAGCCAAGATGCCAGGGAGAACTACGAGCAGTACTTC
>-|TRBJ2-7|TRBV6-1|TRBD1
CASSKGGEAFYEQYF
TGTGCCAGCAGTAAAGGGGGCGAGGCGTTCTACGAGCAGTACTTC
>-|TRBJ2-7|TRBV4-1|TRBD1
CASSQVTGNYEQYF
TGCGCCAGCAGCCAAGTGACAGGGAACTACGAGCAGTACTTC
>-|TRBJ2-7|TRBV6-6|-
CASRSTTSYEQYF
TGTGCCAGCAGATCGACTACCTCCTACGAGCAGTACTTC
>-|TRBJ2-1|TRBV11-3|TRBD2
CASSFTGTIFSYNEQFF
TGTGCCAGCAGCTTCACGGGGACTATTTTTTCCTACAATGAGCAGTTCTTC
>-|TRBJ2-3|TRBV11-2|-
CASSFDPTGADTQYF
TGTGCCAGCAGCTTCGACCCGACGGGGGCAGATACGCAGTATTTT
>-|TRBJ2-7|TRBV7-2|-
CASSLQNRDEQYF
TGCGCCAGCAGCCTTCAGAACCGGGACGAGCAGTACTTC
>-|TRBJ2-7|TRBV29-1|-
CSAVTPDGGPYEQYF
TGCAGCGCTGTCACCCCGGACGGAGGTCCCTACGAGCAGTACTTC
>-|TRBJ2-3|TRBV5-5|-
CASSLGGYTDTQYF
TGTGCCAGCAGCTTGGGGGGGTACACAGATACGCAGTATTTT
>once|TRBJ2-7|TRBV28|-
CASSLEAGSSYEQYF
TGTGCCAGCAGTTTAGAGGCCGGAAGCTCCTACGAGCAGTACTTC
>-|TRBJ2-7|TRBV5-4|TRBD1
CASSFGTGDYEQYF
TGTGCCAGCAGCTTCGGGACAGGGGACTACGAGCAGTACTTC
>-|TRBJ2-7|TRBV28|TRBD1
CASSRTGGSLYEQYF
TGTGCCAGCAGTCGGACAGGGGGGTCTCTCTACGAGCAGTACTTC
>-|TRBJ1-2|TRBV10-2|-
CASSEGIGYTF
TGCGCCAGCAGTGAGGGGATCGGCTACACCTTC
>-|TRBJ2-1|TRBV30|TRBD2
CAWSAGTSGLAVFF
TGTGCCTGGAGTGCAGGGACTAGCGGGCTAGCAGTGTTCTTC
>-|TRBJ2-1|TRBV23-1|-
CASSGGDLYNEQFF
TGCGCCAGCTCGGGCGGAGATCTCTACAATGAGCAGTTCTTC
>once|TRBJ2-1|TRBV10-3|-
CAITADTTSSYNEQFF
TGTGCCATCACCGCGGACACGACGAGCTCCTACAATGAGCAGTTCTTC
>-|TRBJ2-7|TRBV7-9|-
CASGGGNTYEQYF
TGTGCCAGCGGTGGGGGGAACACCTACGAGCAGTACTTC
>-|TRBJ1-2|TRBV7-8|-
CASSLGGFGYTF
TGTGCCAGCAGCTTGGGAGGATTTGGCTACACCTTC
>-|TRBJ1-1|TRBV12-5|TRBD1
CASGLQPDRGEGNTEAFF
TGTGCTAGTGGTTTGCAACCCGACAGGGGTGAGGGGAACACTGAAGCTTTCTTT
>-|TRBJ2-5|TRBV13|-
CASSSQVQETQYF
TGTGCCAGCAGCTCACAGGTCCAAGAGACCCAGTACTTC
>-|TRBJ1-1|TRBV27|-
CASSLGRNTEAFF
TGTGCCAGCAGTTTAGGGCGGAACACTGAAGCTTTCTTT
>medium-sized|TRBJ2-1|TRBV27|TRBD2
CASRTSGALEQFF
TGTGCCAGCAGAACTAGCGGGGCCTTGGAGCAGTTCTTC
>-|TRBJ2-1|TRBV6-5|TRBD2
CASSYSMSSGSNEQFF
TGTGCCAGCAGTTACTCGATGTCTAGCGGGAGCAATGAGCAGTTCTTC
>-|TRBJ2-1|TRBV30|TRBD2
CAWSPSGNNEQFF
TGTGCCTGGAGTCCTAGCGGGAATAATGAGCAGTTCTTC
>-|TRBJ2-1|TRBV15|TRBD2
CATSRLSGGYNEQFF
TGTGCCACCAGTCGCTTATCGGGGGGCTACAATGAGCAGTTCTTC
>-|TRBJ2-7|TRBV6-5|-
CASSYEGGVYEQYF
TGTGCCAGCAGTTACGAGGGGGGAGTCTACGAGCAGTACTTC
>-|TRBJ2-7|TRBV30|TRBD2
CAWSPGGLGEQYF
TGTGCCTGGAGCCCGGGGGGATTGGGAGAGCAGTACTTC
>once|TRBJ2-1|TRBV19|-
CASSTSSVGSRYNEQFF
TGTGCCAGTAGTACCTCCAGCGTAGGGTCGAGGTACAATGAGCAGTTCTTC
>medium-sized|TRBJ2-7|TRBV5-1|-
CASSLGVSTTTSYRLEQYF
TGCGCCAGCAGCTTGGGAGTCTCTACCACTACTTCCTACAGGCTCGAGCAGTACTTC
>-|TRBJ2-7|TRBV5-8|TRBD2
CASIHLAGEFSYEQYF
TGTGCCAGCATCCACCTAGCGGGTGAATTCTCCTACGAGCAGTACTTC
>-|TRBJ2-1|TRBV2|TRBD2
CASSEASGRNYNEQFF
TGTGCCAGCAGTGAGGCTAGCGGGCGGAACTACAATGAGCAGTTCTTC
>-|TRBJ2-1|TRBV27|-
CASSSYDEQFF
TGTGCCAGCAGTTCTTACGATGAGCAGTTCTTC
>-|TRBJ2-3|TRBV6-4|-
CASARTSTDTQYF
TGTGCCAGCGCCAGAACATCCACAGATACGCAGTATTTT
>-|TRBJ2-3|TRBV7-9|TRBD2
CASSSRLAGVAIDTQYF
TGTGCCAGCAGCTCCCGACTAGCGGGGGTCGCAATAGATACGCAGTATTTT
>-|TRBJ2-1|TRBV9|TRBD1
CASSVETGGYNEQFF
TGTGCCAGCAGCGTAGAGACAGGGGGCTACAATGAGCAGTTCTTC
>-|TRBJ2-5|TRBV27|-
CASSPTFLRDGTQYF
TGTGCCAGCAGTCCCACCTTCTTAAGGGACGGGACCCAGTACTTC
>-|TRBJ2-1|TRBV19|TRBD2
CASGPGGFYNEQFF
TGTGCCAGTGGCCCGGGGGGGTTCTACAATGAGCAGTTCTTC
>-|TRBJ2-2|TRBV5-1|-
CASRLGYGGDRTGELFF
TGCGCCAGCAGGCTTGGGTACGGGGGCGATAGAACCGGGGAGCTGTTTTTT
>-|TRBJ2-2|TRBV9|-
CASSPRGTNTPGELFF
TGTGCCAGCAGCCCCCGGGGCACCAATACCCCCGGGGAGCTGTTTTTT
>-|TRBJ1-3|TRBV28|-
CASSLFEHSSGNTIYF
TGTGCCAGCAGTTTATTTGAACACTCCTCTGGAAACACCATATATTTT
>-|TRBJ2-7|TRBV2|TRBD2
CASKTSGSGYEQYF
TGTGCCAGCAAGACTAGCGGGAGTGGGTACGAGCAGTACTTC
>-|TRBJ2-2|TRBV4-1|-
CASSHHGGGGNTGELFF
TGCGCCAGCAGCCATCACGGGGGCGGGGGGAACACCGGGGAGCTGTTTTTT
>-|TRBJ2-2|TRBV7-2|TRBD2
CASSLLGAGGSTGELFF
TGTGCCAGCAGCCTTCTTGGCGCGGGAGGGTCCACCGGGGAGCTGTTTTTT
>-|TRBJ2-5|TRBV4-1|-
CASSQDMAEETQYF
TGCGCCAGCAGCCAAGATATGGCAGAAGAGACCCAGTACTTC
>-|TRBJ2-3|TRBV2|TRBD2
CASSFLAGEADTQYF
TGTGCCAGCAGTTTCCTAGCGGGGGAAGCAGATACGCAGTATTTT
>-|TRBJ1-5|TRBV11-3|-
CASSLVGGGYNQPQHF
TGTGCCAGCAGCTTAGTGGGGGGCGGATACAATCAGCCCCAGCATTTT
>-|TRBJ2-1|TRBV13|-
CASSLGAPNTHNEQFF
TGTGCCAGCAGCTTGGGGGCCCCCAATACCCACAATGAGCAGTTCTTC
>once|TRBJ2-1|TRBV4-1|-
CASSGGRNEQFF
TGCGCCAGCAGCGGGGGGAGGAATGAGCAGTTCTTC
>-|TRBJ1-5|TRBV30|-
CAWSGMINQPQHF
TGTGCCTGGAGTGGGATGATCAATCAGCCCCAGCATTTT
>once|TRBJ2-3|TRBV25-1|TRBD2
CAIGSGATDTQYF
TGTGCCATAGGGAGCGGGGCCACAGATACGCAGTATTTT
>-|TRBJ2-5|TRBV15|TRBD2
CATSSSGRRQETQYF
TGTGCCACCAGTTCGAGCGGGAGAAGGCAAGAGACCCAGTACTTC
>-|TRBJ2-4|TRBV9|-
CASSVGTGTQNIQYF
TGTGCCAGCAGCGTAGGTACGGGGACACAAAACATTCAGTACTTC
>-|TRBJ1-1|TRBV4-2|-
CASSQATGMNTEAFF
TGTGCCAGCAGCCAGGCGACAGGAATGAACACTGAAGCTTTCTTT
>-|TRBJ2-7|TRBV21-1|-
CASSPQTSGSSYEQYF
TGTGCCAGCAGCCCCCAGACCAGCGGGAGCTCCTACGAGCAGTACTTC
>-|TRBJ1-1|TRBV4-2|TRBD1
CASSQSRGRNTEAFF
TGTGCCAGCAGCCAGTCCAGGGGGCGCAACACTGAAGCTTTCTTT
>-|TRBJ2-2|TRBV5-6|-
CASSYSTIGELFF
TGTGCCAGCAGCTACTCGACAATCGGGGAGCTGTTTTTT